Listed here are 19 T cell receptor beta chains from one sample, sequenced in a study of cytomegalovirus exposure and HLA in healthy donors. The repertoire was sequenced with immunoSEQ multiplex PCR; TCRdb's copy has only in-frame clones and lacks some. This table holds 100,000 to 150,000 clones, 89% found once. The sequenced sample was PBMCs. These TCRs come from a woman younger than 30 in good health and CMV-seronegative.

The rearrangement links TRBV18 to TRBJ2-1; 16 bases are a match to TRBD2. V was clipped by 3 bases and J by 8 bases; unmatched bases: 16. This CDR3 has 20 residues. From germline, CDR1 is KGHSH and CDR2 LQKENI. The CDR3 sequence is CASSPSFGGTSGGASDEQFF. CDR3 coding DNA: TGTGCCAGCTCACCGTCGTTTGGCGGGACTAGCGGGGGGGCGTCCGATGAGCAGTTCTTC.

The rearrangement uses TRBV19 and TRBJ2-3; 8 bases fit TRBD2. V was clipped by 2 bases and J by 4 bases; unmatched bases: 2. The CDR3 totals 14 residues. Germline CDR1 is LNHDA and CDR2 is SQIVND (reference sequence). The CDR3 loop reads CASSITGGPDTQYF. For the CDR3, the DNA is TGTGCCAGTAGTATAACGGGGGGGCCAGATACGCAGTATTTT.

The chain is built from TRBV7-9 and TRBJ2-7; 9 positions agree with TRBD1. The CDR3 runs to 15 residues. Germline V lookup: CDR1 SEHNR, CDR2 FQNEAQ (reference sequence). Trimming took 5 bases from V and 7 from J; bases not matched to a gene: 12. The CDR3 loop is CASSTTTGTGREQYF. The CDR3 region has the DNA TGTGCCAGCAGCACCACAACCGGGACAGGGCGTGAGCAGTACTTC.

The rearrangement links TRBV7-3 to TRBJ1-6; D ambiguous. The CDR3 consists of 16 residues. Germline assignment: CDR1 SGHTA and CDR2 FQGTGA. Trimming shortened V by 3 bases and J by 8 bases, and 17 bases separated the two germline ends. The CDR3 loop is CASSFAPRATYSPLHF. The CDR3 DNA reads TGTGCCAGCAGCTTTGCCCCGCGGGCGACCTATTCACCCCTCCACTTT.

In this sample, this clone turned up once. V usage is TRBV29-1 and J usage is TRBJ1-2; D possibly corresponds to TRBD1 (6 bases). This CDR3 contains 11 residues. The germline gives CDR1 SQVTM, CDR2 ANQGSEA. The V end lost 4 bases, the J end lost 8 bases, and 11 bases lay between the germline ends. The CDR3 here is CSVGAGAGYTF. CDR3 DNA: TGCAGCGTTGGGGCAGGGGCGGGCTACACCTTC.

The chain combines TRBV5-4 with TRBJ2-7; D gene uncertain. Germline V gene data show CDR1 as SGHNT and CDR2 as YYREEE (reference sequence). Trimming took off 2 bases at V and 3 bases at J, with 12 bases between the two ends. The CDR3 is 14 amino acids. The CDR3 DNA is TGTGCCAGCAGCTTTGATGGAGTCAACTACGAGCAGTACTTC. Its protein is CASSFDGVNYEQYF.

The J gene is TRBJ1-5, the V gene TRBV6-5; a possible D gene is TRBD1 (6 bases). The V and J ends lost 6 bases and 4 bases respectively, with 10 bases between them. The CDR3 spans 13 residues. Germline lookup yields CDR1 MNHEY and CDR2 SVGAGI. Here the CDR3 reads CASRRQVNQPQHF. CDR3 nucleotide sequence: TGTGCCAGCAGACGACAGGTAAATCAGCCCCAGCATTTT.

The rearrangement uses TRBV4-1 and TRBJ2-2; D uncertain. Germline V CDR1 and CDR2: MGHRA, YSYEKL. The CDR3 extends over 14 amino acids. With 4 bases removed from V and 1 base from J, the gap between germline ends came to 7 bases. The CDR3: CASSPPVNTGELFF. The CDR3 DNA reads TGCGCCAGCAGCCCCCCAGTGAACACCGGGGAGCTGTTTTTT.

As DNA, the CDR3 is TGTGCCAGCAGTCTAGCCAGCTTTCAGTACAATGAGCAGTTCTTC. This sequence encodes CASSLASFQYNEQFF. The rearrangement links TRBV11-1 to TRBJ2-1, with D possibly matching TRBD2 (5 bases). The V end lost 6 bases, the J end lost 4 bases, and 16 bases lay between the germline ends. Germline V gene sequence: CDR1 SGHAT, CDR2 FQDESV (reference sequence). The CDR3 extends over 15 amino acids.

J is TRBJ2-2 and V is TRBV2; D call uncertain. Germline CDR1 and CDR2: SNHLY and FYNNEI. The CDR3 consists of 13 residues. Trimming took 7 bases from V and 8 from J, leaving 14 bases between them. The CDR3 bases are TGTGCCAGCATTCAGTCAGGTCTTGGGGAGCTGTTTTTT. Translated, it gives CASIQSGLGELFF.

There are a few counts of this clone. For the CDR3, the DNA is TGTGCCAGCTCACCAAAGGGACAGTCCTCCTACGAGCAGTACTTC. Encoded protein: CASSPKGQSSYEQYF. V is TRBV18 and J is TRBJ2-7; TRBD1 matches 7 bases. CDR1 is KGHSH, CDR2 LQKENI, per germline. J was trimmed by 0 bases and V by 2 bases; bases with no gene match: 4. The CDR3 has 15 residues.

The chain joins TRBV10-1 to TRBJ2-7; no firm D call. V shed 1 base and J shed 7 bases, with 11 bases lying between them. Per germline, CDR1 WNHNN and CDR2 SYGVQD (reference sequence). The CDR3 totals 13 residues. CDR3: CASSEFSGLEQYF. CDR3 bases: TGCGCCAGCAGTGAGTTCAGTGGCTTGGAGCAGTACTTC.

CDR3 DNA: TGTGCCAGCAGTGAAGCGCTTCGCACAGGGCCTAATGAAAAACTGTTTTTT. Translation: CASSEALRTGPNEKLFF. The chain is built from TRBV2 and TRBJ1-4; D may be TRBD1 (6 bases). V lost 0 bases and J 3 bases, leaving 14 bases between the germline ends. The CDR3 totals 17 residues. Looked up from germline, CDR1 is SNHLY and CDR2 is FYNNEI. Complete variable domain (other parts from reference TRBV2 and TRBJ1-4): EPEVTQTPSHQVTQMGQEVILRCVPISNHLYFYWYRQILGQKVEFLVSFYNNEISEKSEIFDDQFSVERPDGSNFTLKIRSTKLEDSAMYFCASSEALRTGPNEKLFFGSGTQLSVL.

The chain combines TRBV6-6 with TRBJ2-2, with D possibly being TRBD2 (6 bases). This CDR3 comprises 16 residues. Trimming took off 2 bases at V and 0 bases at J, with 10 bases between the two ends. Germline CDR1 and CDR2: MNHNY and SVGAGI (reference sequence). The CDR3 region is CASSYRRGPNTGELFF. CDR3 bases: TGTGCCAGCAGTTACAGGCGGGGCCCGAACACCGGGGAGCTGTTTTTT.

V usage is TRBV10-1 and J usage is TRBJ2-3, with D hard to call. The CDR3 is 15 residues long. V lost 6 bases and J 1 base, leaving 14 bases between the germline ends. Germline CDR1 WNHNN, CDR2 SYGVQD (reference sequence). The CDR3 DNA reads as TGCGCCAGCAGCCGATCGAGATCCGGCACAGATACGCAGTATTTT. It encodes CASSRSRSGTDTQYF.

This clone has a single count. The gene calls are TRBV4-2 and TRBJ2-1; the match to TRBD2 covers 13 bases. Germline trimming cut 3 bases from V and 0 bases from J; bases unmatched to any gene: 2. CDR1 and CDR2 (germline): LGHNA, YNFKEQ. The CDR3 is 17 amino acids. DNA of the CDR3: TGTGCCAGCAGCCATGGGACTAGCGGGGTCTCCTACAATGAGCAGTTCTTC. It encodes CASSHGTSGVSYNEQFF.

This clone has a handful of counts. The chain uses TRBV6-1 and TRBJ2-4; 8 bases align to TRBD1. Per the germline V gene, CDR1 is MNHNS and CDR2 is SASEGT. Trimming removed 2 bases from V and 2 bases from J; junction bases left unmatched: 2. This CDR3 contains 15 residues. CDR3 sequence: CASSEQGAPKNIQYF. CDR3 DNA sequence: TGTGCCAGCAGTGAACAGGGGGCACCCAAAAACATTCAGTACTTC.

This chain uses TRBV13 with TRBJ1-5; possibly TRBD1 for D (5 bases). Germline lookup yields CDR1 PRHDT and CDR2 FYEKMQ (reference sequence). This CDR3 region has 15 residues. Trimming pared 0 bases from V and 7 bases from J, leaving 13 bases between. The CDR3 region has the DNA TGTGCCAGCAGCTTAGGCTATAGGGGAGGGCAGCCCCAGCATTTT. Translating gives CASSLGYRGGQPQHF.

Written as DNA, the CDR3 is TGTGCCAGCAGTCCTGGGACTAGCGGGGCCTACGAGCAGTACTTC. This encodes CASSPGTSGAYEQYF. The V gene is TRBV28, the J gene TRBJ2-7, with 13 bases identical to TRBD2. CDR1 is MDHEN and CDR2 is SYDVKM in the germline V gene. The junction had 3 bases not matched to a gene; V was cut back by 5 bases and J by 2 bases. The CDR3 extends over 15 amino acids.